This T cell receptor beta chain was documented in a study of blood T cell repertoires in COVID-19. Study as a whole: The United States, Italy and Spain supplied acute and convalescent COVID-19 samples. T cells, B-cell-depleted T cells, or PBMCs provided the cDNA or gDNA that served as material.

In the authors' methods: Amplified reference gene primers provided the basis for estimating nucleated cell counts. Measured with immunoSEQ multiplex PCR; TCRdb has only the in-frame clones, and not every one. The V and J calls and the clone size are those of that table, but D and trimming were determined from the DNA. Among roughly 69,000 clones listed, more than 75% were seen once. The source material was peripheral blood. The source of this sequence is a man aged 60 to 69 with COVID-19, enrolled during active disease.

DNA of the CDR3: TGCGCCAGCAGCATGGACGGACTCCCCTATCAGCCCCAGCATTTT. Amino acids: CASSMDGLPYQPQHF. This rearrangement joins TRBV5-1 to TRBJ1-5; D remains unclear. V lost 4 bases to trimming and J lost 5 bases, with 16 bases between them. The CDR3 is made up of 15 amino acids. Germline V gene lookup returns CDR1 SGHRS and CDR2 YFSETQ.